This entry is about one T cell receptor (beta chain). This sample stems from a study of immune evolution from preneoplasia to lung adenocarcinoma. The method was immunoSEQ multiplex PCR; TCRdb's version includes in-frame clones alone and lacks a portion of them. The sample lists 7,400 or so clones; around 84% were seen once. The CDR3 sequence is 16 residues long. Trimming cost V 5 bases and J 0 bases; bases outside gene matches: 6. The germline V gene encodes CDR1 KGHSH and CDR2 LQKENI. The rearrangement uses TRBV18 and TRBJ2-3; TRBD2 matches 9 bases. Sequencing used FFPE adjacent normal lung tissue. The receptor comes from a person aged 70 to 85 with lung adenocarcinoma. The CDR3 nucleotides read TGTGCCAGCTCAAGGCGGGGGGGCACTAGCACAGATACGCAGTATTTT. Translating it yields CASSRRGGTSTDTQYF.